These 3 T cell receptor beta chains came from one sample sequenced in a study of T cell responses to AZD1222 COVID-19 vaccine. Method: immunoSEQ multiplex PCR; TCRdb's copy keeps in-frame clones and lacks some. Of about 150,000 clones in the sample, approximately 90% were seen once. The sample was peripheral blood, taken on day 0 of AZD1222 vaccination. These receptors came from an adult in good health.

The V gene is TRBV6-6, the J gene TRBJ2-5; unclear D gene. Germline assignment: CDR1 MNHNY and CDR2 SVGAGI (reference sequence). The CDR3 runs to 12 residues. V dropped 6 bases and J dropped 5 bases, with 10 bases sitting between them. CDR3 in amino acids: CASSQRSETQYF. CDR3 nucleotide sequence: TGTGCCAGCAGCCAAAGGTCCGAGACCCAGTACTTC.

The J gene is TRBJ1-1, the V gene TRBV19; the D gene is possibly TRBD1 (5 bases). The V gene lost 3 bases and the J gene lost 1 base, with 12 bases spanning the gap. Germline CDR1 is LNHDA and CDR2 is SQIVND (reference sequence). This CDR3 contains 15 residues. CDR3 in DNA: TGTGCCAGTAGTATCTCCAGGGACGAGAACACTGAAGCTTTCTTT. Amino acids: CASSISRDENTEAFF. Full variable domain (outside the CDR3, taken from reference TRBV19 and TRBJ1-1): DGGITQSPKYLFRKEGQNVTLSCEQNLNHDAMYWYRQDPGQGLRLIYYSQIVNDFQKGDIAEGYSVSREKKESFPLTVTSAQKNPTAFYLCASSISRDENTEAFFGQGTRLTVV.

The chain has TRBV30 and TRBJ1-5; D is undetermined. Trimming took 1 base from V and 5 from J, leaving 12 bases between them. The CDR3 extends over 14 amino acids. CDR1 is GTSNPN and CDR2 is SVGIG in the germline V gene (reference sequence). CDR3 DNA sequence: TGTGCCTGGAGTGCTCTCTCATCCGATCAGCCCCAGCATTTT. This translates into CAWSALSSDQPQHF.